This T cell receptor beta chain was captured in a study of blood T cell repertoires in COVID-19. Profiled with immunoSEQ multiplex PCR; TCRdb holds only in-frame clones, not every one. The sample records roughly 370,000 clones, approximately 87% being singletons. With 0 bases clipped from V and 0 bases from J, the junction kept 14 bases outside the gene matches. Looked up from germline, CDR1 is LGHNA and CDR2 is YSLEER. The CDR3 consists of 21 residues. The V gene is TRBV4-3, the J gene TRBJ1-4; TRBD1 agrees at 9 bases. The sample taken for sequencing was PBMCs or T cells enriched from blood (not recorded which). The sequence was collected from a woman aged 45-60 years who had recovered from COVID-19. CDR3 sequence reads: CASSQDGASWTGVTTNEKLFF. In DNA, the CDR3 is TGCGCCAGCAGCCAAGATGGGGCGTCCTGGACAGGGGTTACAACTAATGAAAAACTGTTTTTT.